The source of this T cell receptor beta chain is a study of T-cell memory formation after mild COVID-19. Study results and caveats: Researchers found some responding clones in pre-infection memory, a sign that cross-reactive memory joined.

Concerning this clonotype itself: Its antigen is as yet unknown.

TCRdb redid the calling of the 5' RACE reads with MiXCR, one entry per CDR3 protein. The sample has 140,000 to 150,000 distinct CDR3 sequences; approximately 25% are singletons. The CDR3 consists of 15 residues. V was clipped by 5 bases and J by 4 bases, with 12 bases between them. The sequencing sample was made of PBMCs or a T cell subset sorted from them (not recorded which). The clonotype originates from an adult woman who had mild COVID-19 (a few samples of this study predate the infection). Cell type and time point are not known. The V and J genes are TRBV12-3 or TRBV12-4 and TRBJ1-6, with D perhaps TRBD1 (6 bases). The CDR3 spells CASSIGTYYNSPLHF. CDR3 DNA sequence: TGTGCCAGCAGTATCGGGACATATTATAATTCACCCCTCCACTTT.